The 19 T cell receptor beta chains below come from one sample, sequenced in a study of blood T cell repertoires in COVID-19. The protocol was immunoSEQ multiplex PCR, while the TCRdb copy is restricted to in-frame clones and leaves out a portion. The sample lists 130,000 to 150,000 clones; 84% were seen once. What was sequenced was PBMCs or T cells enriched from blood (not recorded which). Receptors were obtained from a woman in her forties or fifties who had been exposed to COVID-19.

V gene TRBV19 combines with J gene TRBJ2-5, with D possibly being TRBD2 (7 bases). There are 15 residues in the CDR3. Germline lookup yields CDR1 LNHDA and CDR2 SQIVND (reference sequence). The germline V and J ends were trimmed by 1 base and 5 bases, with 14 bases remaining between them. The CDR3 reads CASSIATGGAETQYF. The CDR3 region has the DNA TGTGCCAGTAGTATAGCCACTGGGGGGGCGGAGACCCAGTACTTC.

The CDR3 spells CASSPEGGPYEQYF. The CDR3, as DNA: TGTGCCAGCAGTCCCGAAGGGGGCCCCTACGAGCAGTACTTC. The rearrangement joins TRBV27 to TRBJ2-7, with TRBD1 matching 7 bases. Unmatched junction bases numbered 6, after V lost 5 bases and J lost 2 bases. CDR3 length: 14 residues. Germline V gene sequence: CDR1 MNHEY, CDR2 SMNVEV (reference sequence).

This clone was picked up many times. The gene calls are TRBV7-9 and TRBJ2-1; 10 nucleotides agree with TRBD1. Germline CDR1 SEHNR, CDR2 FQNEAQ (reference sequence). Unmatched junction bases numbered 10, after V lost 7 bases and J lost 1 base. The CDR3 length is 17 residues. CDR3 sequence: CASKGQGNGGSYNEQFF. CDR3 coding DNA: TGTGCCAGCAAGGGACAGGGGAACGGAGGATCCTACAATGAGCAGTTCTTC.

The rearrangement joins TRBV29-1 to TRBJ2-7; 7 bases align to TRBD2. Trimming cost V 4 bases and J 5 bases; bases outside gene matches: 5. CDR1 is SQVTM and CDR2 is ANQGSEA in the germline V gene. The CDR3 loop spans 12 amino acids. The CDR3 loop is CSVAAGVHEQYF. Here the CDR3 DNA reads TGCAGCGTTGCTGCGGGAGTCCACGAGCAGTACTTC.

This clone was counted between two and nine times. The V call is TRBV19, the J call TRBJ2-1, with TRBD1 as a possible D gene (5 bases). The CDR3 is made up of 14 amino acids. CDR1 and CDR2 (germline): LNHDA, SQIVND (reference sequence). V was cut by 3 bases and J by 15 bases, with 21 bases left in between. The CDR3 is CASSISPGRGVLFF. Written as DNA, the CDR3 is TGTGCCAGTAGTATTTCTCCAGGGCGCGGAGTGTTGTTCTTC.

This clone was counted a few times. The J gene is TRBJ1-1, the V gene TRBV2; D is unclear. V lost 3 bases, J lost 8 bases, and 16 bases lay in between. From germline, CDR1 is SNHLY and CDR2 FYNNEI. CDR3 size: 14 residues. CDR3 coding DNA: TGTGCCAGCAGTGATTTCAGCGGGCGGGGAGAAGCTTTCTTT. Protein sequence: CASSDFSGRGEAFF.

The chain carries TRBV7-2 and TRBJ1-2; TRBD1 is a possible D gene (6 bases). V shed 5 bases and J shed 6 bases, with 10 bases lying between them. The CDR3 contains 12 residues. The germline V gene encodes CDR1 SGHTA and CDR2 FQGNSA. CDR3 sequence reads: CASSGDIHGYTF. The DNA of the CDR3 is TGTGCCAGCAGCGGGGACATTCATGGCTACACCTTC.

This chain joins TRBV6-6 and TRBJ1-2; TRBD1 might be the D (6 bases). This CDR3 contains 16 residues. The germline V gene encodes CDR1 MNHNY and CDR2 SVGAGI (reference sequence). Trimming took 5 bases from V and 3 from J, leaving 19 bases between them. CDR3: CASSRSDRRADYGYTF. In DNA form, the CDR3 reads TGTGCCAGCAGTCGAAGCGACAGGCGGGCCGACTATGGCTACACCTTC.

The table lists this clone with a count of one. The CDR3 coding sequence is TGTGCCATCAGTGAGCTTAGCTCCTACGAGCAGTACTTC. This gives the protein CAISELSSYEQYF. V and J are TRBV10-3 and TRBJ2-7; D is ambiguous. Trimming removed 2 bases at V and 0 bases at J, with 5 bases between. From germline, CDR1 is ENHRY and CDR2 SYGVKD. This CDR3 spans 13 amino acids.

This clone was counted once. This chain connects TRBV7-6 to TRBJ1-1; no firm D call. Germline CDR1 reads SGHVS; CDR2 reads FNYEAQ. The CDR3 consists of 14 residues. The V gene lost 2 bases and the J gene lost 6 bases, with 13 bases spanning the gap. The CDR3 DNA reads as TGTGCCAGCAGCTTAAACGCATTTAGATCTGAAGCTTTCTTT. Translating gives CASSLNAFRSEAFF.

The rearrangement uses TRBV7-8 and TRBJ2-1; possibly TRBD2 for D (5 bases). V lost 5 bases to trimming and J lost 0 bases, with 8 bases between them. CDR1 is SGHVS and CDR2 is FQNEAQ in the germline V gene. CDR3 size: 14 residues. CDR3 sequence (DNA): TGTGCCAGCAGCATCGGACTCTCCTACAATGAGCAGTTCTTC. Translating it yields CASSIGLSYNEQFF.

The rearrangement links TRBV9 to TRBJ1-6; 8 bases are shared with TRBD1. The CDR3 sequence is 14 residues long. The germline CDR1 and CDR2 sequences are SGDLS and YYNGEE. Unmatched junction bases numbered 3, after V lost 5 bases and J lost 5 bases. CDR3 region: CASRPDRDNSPLHF. The CDR3 bases are TGTGCCAGCAGACCGGACAGGGATAATTCACCCCTCCACTTT.

The chain employs TRBV7-3 and TRBJ2-5; a weak D match, TRBD2 (7 bases). Germline V gene sequence: CDR1 SGHTA, CDR2 FQGTGA. V was cut by 3 bases and J by 5 bases, with 16 bases left in between. The CDR3 has 15 residues. The CDR3 DNA is TGTGCCAGCAGCTTTCTCGGGGGGCCCAGGGAGACCCAGTACTTC. Translated: CASSFLGGPRETQYF.

The chain employs TRBV9 and TRBJ2-3; 7 nucleotides agree with TRBD2. CDR3 length equals 14 residues. The germline gives CDR1 SGDLS, CDR2 YYNGEE. V dropped 4 bases and J dropped 6; count of bases not matched to a gene: 8. The CDR3 nucleotides are TGTGCCAGCAGCACGACTAGCTCGGGGGATACGCAGTATTTT. Amino acid sequence: CASSTTSSGDTQYF. The whole variable domain, filled in from reference TRBV9 and TRBJ2-3, reads DSGVTQTPKHLITATGQRVTLRCSPRSGDLSVYWYQQSLDQGLQFLIQYYNGEERAKGNILERFSAQQFPDLHSELNLSSLELGDSALYFCASSTTSSGDTQYFGPGTRLTVL.

J is TRBJ1-2 and V is TRBV2; 7 bases are shared with TRBD1. Per the germline V gene, CDR1 is SNHLY and CDR2 is FYNNEI. V was clipped by 4 bases and J by 4 bases; unmatched bases: 9. The CDR3 runs to 15 residues. CDR3 DNA: TGTGCCAGCAGTGGCGTAAGGGGGCAGGTCTATGGCTACACCTTC. It specifies CASSGVRGQVYGYTF.

The rearrangement uses TRBV30 and TRBJ1-1; TRBD1 agrees at 8 bases. There are 14 residues in the CDR3. With V trimmed by 1 base and J by 5 bases, 6 bases remained unmatched. Germline V gene lookup returns CDR1 GTSNPN and CDR2 SVGIG (reference sequence). The CDR3 coding sequence is TGTGCCTGGAGTGCCACAGGGGGTGCTACTGAAGCTTTCTTT. It encodes CAWSATGGATEAFF.

The chain carries TRBV10-2 and TRBJ1-3; a possible D gene is TRBD1 (6 bases). The V gene lost 0 bases and the J gene lost 2 bases, with 11 bases spanning the gap. From germline, CDR1 is WSHSY and CDR2 SAAADI. CDR3 length: 16 amino acids. The CDR3 loop reads CASSESPGAAGNTIYF. CDR3 nucleotides: TGCGCCAGCAGTGAGTCACCAGGGGCCGCTGGAAACACCATATATTTT.

The chain has TRBV19 and TRBJ1-2; D unclear. V gave up 4 bases and J gave up 5 bases, with 26 bases separating them. The CDR3 covers 18 residues. Germline loops: CDR1 LNHDA, CDR2 SQIVND (reference sequence). CDR3 DNA sequence: TGTGCCAGTAGTAGCGATATAGCCCCTCTTTCGACGGAGTATGGCTACACCTTC. Protein product: CASSSDIAPLSTEYGYTF.

This clone was observed once. The J gene is TRBJ2-1, the V gene TRBV30; D is ambiguous. The V gene's germline CDR1 is GTSNPN and CDR2 SVGIG (reference sequence). The length of the CDR3 is 14 residues. Trimming shortened V by 3 bases and J by 5 bases, and 14 bases separated the two germline ends. The CDR3 nucleotides are TGTGCCTGGAGAGGAGCCTTCCACAACAATGAGCAGTTCTTC. As protein: CAWRGAFHNNEQFF.